This T cell receptor beta chain is from a study of T cell responses to AZD1222 COVID-19 vaccine. Study observations and caveats: Spike was spanned by vaccine-associated CD4 TCRs, which were dominant at 160-218 and 743-854.

The method was immunoSEQ multiplex PCR; TCRdb's version includes in-frame clones alone and lacks a portion of them. The sample lists 100,000 or so clones, around 87% occurring once. This clone occurred once. Its antigen remains unknown. This material consisted of peripheral blood, taken 28 days after the second AZD1222 dose. The receptor was derived from an adult who received the AZD1222 COVID-19 vaccine.

CDR3 nucleotide sequence: TGTGCCAGCAGCCCCCGGGGACTAGCGGGCCCTTGGGGGGCCAACGTCCTGACTTTC. Translation: CASSPRGLAGPWGANVLTF. The chain joins TRBV5-5 to TRBJ2-6; 12 bases match TRBD2. Losses at the gene ends were 4 bases for V and 4 bases for J; bases not matched to a gene: 12. The V gene's germline CDR1 is SGHKS and CDR2 YYEKEE (reference sequence). The CDR3 has 19 amino acids.